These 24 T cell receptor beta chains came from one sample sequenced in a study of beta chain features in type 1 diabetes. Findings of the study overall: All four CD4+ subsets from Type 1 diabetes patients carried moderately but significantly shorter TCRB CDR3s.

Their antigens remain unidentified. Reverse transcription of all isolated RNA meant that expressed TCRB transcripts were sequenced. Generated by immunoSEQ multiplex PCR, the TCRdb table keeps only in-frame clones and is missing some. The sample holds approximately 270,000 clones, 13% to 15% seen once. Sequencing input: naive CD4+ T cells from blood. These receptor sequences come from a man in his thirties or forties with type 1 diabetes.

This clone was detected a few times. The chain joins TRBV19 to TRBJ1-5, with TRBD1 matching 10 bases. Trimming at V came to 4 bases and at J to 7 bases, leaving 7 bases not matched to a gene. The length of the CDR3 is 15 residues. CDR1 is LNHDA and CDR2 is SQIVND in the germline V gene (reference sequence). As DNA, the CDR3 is TGTGCCAGTAGTACACAGACAGGGGGCGACCAGCCCCAGCATTTT. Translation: CASSTQTGGDQPQHF.

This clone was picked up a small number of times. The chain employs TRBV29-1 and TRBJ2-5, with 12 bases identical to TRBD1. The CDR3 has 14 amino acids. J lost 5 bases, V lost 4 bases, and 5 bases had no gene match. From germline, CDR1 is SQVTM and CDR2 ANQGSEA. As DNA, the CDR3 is TGCAGCGTTGGATGGGACAGGGGGCGGGAGACCCAGTACTTC. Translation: CSVGWDRGRETQYF.

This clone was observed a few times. The CDR3 spells CASRMTSGGSSYEQYF. DNA for the CDR3: TGTGCCAGCAGAATGACTAGCGGGGGTTCCTCCTACGAGCAGTACTTC. V usage is TRBV7-3 and J usage is TRBJ2-7, with TRBD2 identical over 12 bases. Germline V lookup: CDR1 SGHTA, CDR2 FQGTGA. V lost 6 bases to trimming and J lost 0 bases; unmatched junction nucleotides: 6. There are 16 residues in the CDR3.

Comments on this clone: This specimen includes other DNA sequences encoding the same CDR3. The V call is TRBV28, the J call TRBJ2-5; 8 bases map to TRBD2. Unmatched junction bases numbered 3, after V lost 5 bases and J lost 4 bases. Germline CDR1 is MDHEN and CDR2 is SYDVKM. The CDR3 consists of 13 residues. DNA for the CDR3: TGTGCCAGCAGTAGCGGGGGTCGAGAGACCCAGTACTTC. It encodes CASSSGGRETQYF.

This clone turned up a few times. The DNA of the CDR3 is TGTGCCAGCAGCCAAGAACGGACAATGCCCCAGCATTTT. This codes for CASSQERTMPQHF. This rearrangement joins TRBV14 to TRBJ1-5; TRBD1 is a possible D gene (5 bases). Germline lookup yields CDR1 SGHDN and CDR2 FVKESK. This CDR3 is built from 13 residues. The germline V and J ends were trimmed by 0 bases and 9 bases, with 9 bases remaining between them. Full variable domain (remainder filled in from reference TRBV14 and TRBJ1-5): EAGVTQFPSHSVIEKGQTVTLRCDPISGHDNLYWYRRVMGKEIKFLLHFVKESKQDESGMPNNRFLAERTGGTYSTLKVQPAELEDSGVYFCASSQERTMPQHFGDGTRLSIL.

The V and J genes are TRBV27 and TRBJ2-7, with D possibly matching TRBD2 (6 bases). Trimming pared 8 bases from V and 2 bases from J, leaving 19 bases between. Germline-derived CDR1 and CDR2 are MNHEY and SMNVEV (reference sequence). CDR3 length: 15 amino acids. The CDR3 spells CASGTWTTTAYEQYF. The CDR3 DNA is TGTGCCAGCGGGACTTGGACTACTACGGCCTACGAGCAGTACTTC.

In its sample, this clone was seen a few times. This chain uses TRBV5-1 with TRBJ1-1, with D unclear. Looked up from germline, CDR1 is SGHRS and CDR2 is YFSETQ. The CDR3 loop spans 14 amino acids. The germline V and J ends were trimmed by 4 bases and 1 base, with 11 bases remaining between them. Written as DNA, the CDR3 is TGCGCCAGCAGCCGTGACTCGTCGAACACTGAAGCTTTCTTT. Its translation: CASSRDSSNTEAFF.

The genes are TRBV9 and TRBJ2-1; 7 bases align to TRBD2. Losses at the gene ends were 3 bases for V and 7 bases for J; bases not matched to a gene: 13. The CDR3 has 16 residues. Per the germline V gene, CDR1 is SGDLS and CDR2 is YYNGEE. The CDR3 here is CASSAGGSGIKNEQFF. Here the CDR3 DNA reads TGTGCCAGCAGCGCCGGGGGGAGCGGGATAAAGAATGAGCAGTTCTTC.

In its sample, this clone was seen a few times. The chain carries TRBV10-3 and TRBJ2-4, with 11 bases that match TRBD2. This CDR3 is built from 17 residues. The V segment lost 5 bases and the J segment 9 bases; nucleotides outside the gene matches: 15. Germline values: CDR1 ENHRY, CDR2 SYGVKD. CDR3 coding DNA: TGTGCCATCAGTCCCCTGGATGTAGCGGGAGGGCAGAGCATTCAGTACTTC. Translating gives CAISPLDVAGGQSIQYF.

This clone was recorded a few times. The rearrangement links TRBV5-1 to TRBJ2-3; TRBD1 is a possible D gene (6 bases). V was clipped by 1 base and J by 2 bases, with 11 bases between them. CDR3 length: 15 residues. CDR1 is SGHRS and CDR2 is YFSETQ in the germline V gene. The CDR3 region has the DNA TGCGCCAGCAGCTTGCTCTGGGGGCTCACAGATACGCAGTATTTT. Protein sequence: CASSLLWGLTDTQYF.

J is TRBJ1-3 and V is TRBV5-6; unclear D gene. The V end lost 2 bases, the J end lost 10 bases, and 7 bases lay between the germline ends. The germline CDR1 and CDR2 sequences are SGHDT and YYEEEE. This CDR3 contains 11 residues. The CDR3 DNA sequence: TGTGCCAGCAGCTTCGAGGGAACCATATATTTT. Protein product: CASSFEGTIYF. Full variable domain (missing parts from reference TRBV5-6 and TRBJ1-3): DAGVTQSPTHLIKTRGQQVTLRCSPKSGHDTVSWYQQALGQGPQFIFQYYEEEERQRGNFPDRFSGHQFPNYSSELNVNALLLGDSALYLCASSFEGTIYFGEGSWLTVV.

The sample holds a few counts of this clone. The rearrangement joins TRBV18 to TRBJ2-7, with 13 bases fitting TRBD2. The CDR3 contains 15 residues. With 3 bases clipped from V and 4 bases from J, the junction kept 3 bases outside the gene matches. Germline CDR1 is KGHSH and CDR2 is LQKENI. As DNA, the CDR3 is TGTGCCAGCTCACCCGGACTAGCGGGAGAATACGAGCAGTACTTC. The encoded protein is CASSPGLAGEYEQYF.

The CDR3 spells CASSVRTSATEQFF. CDR3 sequence (DNA): TGTGCCAGCAGCGTGCGGACTAGCGCGACTGAGCAGTTCTTC. J is TRBJ2-1 and V is TRBV9; TRBD2 agrees at 9 bases. Germline V gives CDR1 SGDLS, CDR2 YYNGEE. The CDR3 spans 14 residues. Trimming cost V 2 bases and J 9 bases; bases outside gene matches: 6.

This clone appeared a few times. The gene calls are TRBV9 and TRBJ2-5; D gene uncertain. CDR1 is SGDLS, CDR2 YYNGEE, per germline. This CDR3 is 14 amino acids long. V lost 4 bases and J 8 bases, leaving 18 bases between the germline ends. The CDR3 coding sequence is TGTGCCAGCAGCCCCCGTCCTGAGTGGAGTACCCAGTACTTC. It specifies CASSPRPEWSTQYF.

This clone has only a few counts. CDR3 nucleotide sequence: TGTGCCAGCTCACCACCCGGGGGGCAGGGGTTAAGGCCCCAGCATTTT. Translating gives CASSPPGGQGLRPQHF. V and J are TRBV18 and TRBJ1-5; D may be TRBD1 (6 bases). V lost 0 bases and J lost 9, with 18 bases in between. The CDR3 is made up of 16 amino acids. The germline V gene has CDR1 KGHSH and CDR2 LQKENI. Filled out from reference TRBV18 and TRBJ1-5, the complete variable domain reads NAGVMQNPRHLVRRRGQEARLRCSPMKGHSHVYWYRQLPEEGLKFMVYLQKENIIDESGMPKERFSAEFPKEGPSILRIQQVVRGDSAAYFCASSPPGGQGLRPQHFGDGTRLSIL.

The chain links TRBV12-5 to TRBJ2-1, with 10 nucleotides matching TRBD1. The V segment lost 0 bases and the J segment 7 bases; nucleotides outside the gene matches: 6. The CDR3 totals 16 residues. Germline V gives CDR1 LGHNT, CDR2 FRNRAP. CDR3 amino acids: CASGLVLRGQGNEQFF. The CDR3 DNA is TGTGCTAGTGGTTTGGTACTACGGGGACAGGGGAATGAGCAGTTCTTC.

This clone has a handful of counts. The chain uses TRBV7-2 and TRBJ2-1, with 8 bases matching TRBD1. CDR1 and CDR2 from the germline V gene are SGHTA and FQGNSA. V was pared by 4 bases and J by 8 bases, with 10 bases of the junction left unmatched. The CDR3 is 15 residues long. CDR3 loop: CASSSRQGWSDEQFF. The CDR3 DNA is TGTGCCAGCAGCTCTCGACAGGGGTGGTCAGATGAGCAGTTCTTC. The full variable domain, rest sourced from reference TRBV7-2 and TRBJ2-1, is GAGVSQSPSNKVTEKGKDVELRCDPISGHTALYWYRQSLGQGLEFLIYFQGNSAPDKSGLPSDRFSAERTGGSVSTLTIQRTQQEDSAVYLCASSSRQGWSDEQFFGPGTRLTVL.

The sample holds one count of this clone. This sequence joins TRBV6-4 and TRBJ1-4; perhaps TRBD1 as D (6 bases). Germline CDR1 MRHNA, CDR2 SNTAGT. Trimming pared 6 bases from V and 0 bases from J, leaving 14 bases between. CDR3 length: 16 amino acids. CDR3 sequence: CASSLVWTATNEKLFF. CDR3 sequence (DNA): TGTGCCAGCAGCCTCGTTTGGACAGCAACTAATGAAAAACTGTTTTTT.

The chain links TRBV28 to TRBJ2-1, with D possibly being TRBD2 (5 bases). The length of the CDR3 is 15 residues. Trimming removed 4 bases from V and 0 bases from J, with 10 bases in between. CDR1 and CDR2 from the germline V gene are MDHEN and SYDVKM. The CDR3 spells CASSSADASYNEQFF. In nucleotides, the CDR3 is TGTGCCAGCAGTTCAGCGGATGCCTCCTACAATGAGCAGTTCTTC. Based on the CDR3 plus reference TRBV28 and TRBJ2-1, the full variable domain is DVKVTQSSRYLVKRTGEKVFLECVQDMDHENMFWYRQDPGLGLRLIYFSYDVKMKEKGDIPEGYSVSREKKERFSLILESASTNQTSMYLCASSSADASYNEQFFGPGTRLTVL.

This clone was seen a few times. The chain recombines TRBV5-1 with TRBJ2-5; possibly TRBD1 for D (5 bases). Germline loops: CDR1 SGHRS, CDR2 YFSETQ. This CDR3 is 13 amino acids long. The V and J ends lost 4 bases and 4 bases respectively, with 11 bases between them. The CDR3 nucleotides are TGCGCCAGCAGCGGCCTGCAGGGAGAGACCCAGTACTTC. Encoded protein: CASSGLQGETQYF. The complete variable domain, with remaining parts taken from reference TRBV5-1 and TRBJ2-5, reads KAGVTQTPRYLIKTRGQQVTLSCSPISGHRSVSWYQQTPGQGLQFLFEYFSETQRNKGNFPGRFSGRQFSNSRSEMNVSTLELGDSALYLCASSGLQGETQYFGPGTRLLVL.

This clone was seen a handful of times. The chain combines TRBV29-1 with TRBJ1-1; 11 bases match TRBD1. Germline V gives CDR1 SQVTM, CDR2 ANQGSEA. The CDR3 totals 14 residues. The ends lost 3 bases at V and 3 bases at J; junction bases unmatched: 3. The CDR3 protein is CSVEGQGGYTEAFF. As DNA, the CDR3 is TGCAGCGTTGAGGGACAGGGGGGCTACACTGAAGCTTTCTTT. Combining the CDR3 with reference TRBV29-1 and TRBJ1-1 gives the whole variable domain SAVISQKPSRDICQRGTSLTIQCQVDSQVTMMFWYRQQPGQSLTLIATANQGSEATYESGFVIDKFPISRPNLTFSTLTVSNMSPEDSSIYLCSVEGQGGYTEAFFGQGTRLTVV.

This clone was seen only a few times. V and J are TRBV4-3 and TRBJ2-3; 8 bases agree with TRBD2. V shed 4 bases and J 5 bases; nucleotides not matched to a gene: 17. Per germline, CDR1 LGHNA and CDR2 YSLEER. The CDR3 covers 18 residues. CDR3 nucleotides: TGCGCCAGCAGCCTATCTATCCGTAGCGGGACTTTGGGAGATACGCAGTATTTT. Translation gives CASSLSIRSGTLGDTQYF.

This chain's CDR3 is CASSEPGQPQHF. CDR3 nucleotide sequence: TGCGCCAGCAGCGAACCGGGTCAGCCCCAGCATTTT. The chain has TRBV5-1 and TRBJ1-5; no definite D call. Germline V CDR1 and CDR2: SGHRS, YFSETQ. V was trimmed by 4 bases and J by 6 bases, leaving 8 bases between them. The CDR3 contains 12 residues.

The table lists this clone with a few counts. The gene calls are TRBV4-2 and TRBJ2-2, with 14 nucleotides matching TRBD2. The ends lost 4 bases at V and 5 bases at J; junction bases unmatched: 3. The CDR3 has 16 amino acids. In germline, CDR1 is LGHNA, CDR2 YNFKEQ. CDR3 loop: CASSPGLAGATGELFF. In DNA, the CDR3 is TGTGCCAGCAGCCCGGGACTAGCGGGAGCAACCGGGGAGCTGTTTTTT.